This record covers a single T cell receptor (beta chain). This clone's antigen is unknown. No much larger clonotype is one base removed from it; base qualities were not supplied. This sample was taken from a study of control samples from healthy donors and cancer patients (dated by TCRdb to 2019 to 2021). From a lookup of the germline V gene, CDR1 and CDR2 are MGHRA and YSYEKL. V loses 0 bases of germline sequence and J loses 4 bases, and the interval between the two ends is 7 bases. There are 14 amino acids in the CDR3, from cysteine to phenylalanine inclusive. The CDR3 DNA has 42 bases and is translated from base 1. Libraries were prepared through the immunoSEQ multiplex PCR assay. In TCRdb, the immuneACCESS table is reduced to in-frame sequences with V and J assigned. These tables do not hold every clone; where another copy was compared, an unresolved V gene accounts for under half, and the others remain unexplained. The sample table lists some 130,000 clones, 80% to 95% of them with a count of one. Around 8.1% of the sample belongs to the ten largest clones.

The sequence joins TRBV4-1 to TRBJ2-1; the D gene cannot be named for sure. The specimen sequenced was blood. The receptor was isolated from a man aged 18 to 30 in good health. The DNA reads as follows: TGCGCCAGCAGCCAAGATCTAGATTACAATGAGCAGTTCTTC. Its coded protein is CASSQDLDYNEQFF.